This T cell receptor beta chain emerged from a study of radiotherapy plus CTLA-4 blockade in lung cancer. Germline CDR1 and CDR2: SGHTA and FQGTGA. The CDR3 is 15 amino acids. V was clipped by 6 bases and J by 5 bases; unmatched bases: 7. Libraries were prepared by immunoSEQ multiplex PCR; TCRdb keeps only in-frame clonotypes and omits some of them. Seen here are roughly 100,000 clones, about 85% observed once, and the top ten hold 2.4%. The chain recombines TRBV7-3 with TRBJ2-1; TRBD2 aligns across 10 bases. Source: peripheral blood, taken from a patient treated with radiotherapy plus ipilimumab. The clonotype comes from a human donor with non-small cell lung cancer that progressed on radiotherapy plus ipilimumab. Some clones in this sample may be carry-over from other donors' samples. The CDR3 loop reads CASSYSGGSHNEQFF. CDR3 DNA sequence: TGTGCCAGCAGTTATAGCGGGGGGTCCCACAATGAGCAGTTCTTC.